This T cell receptor beta chain was sequenced for a study of CD8 T cells in ankylosing spondylitis. Concerning this clonotype: As yet, its antigen is unknown.

TCRdb reprocessed the 5' RACE reads via MiXCR and lists one record per CDR3 protein. Seen here are over 700,000 distinct CDR3 sequences, around 20% observed once, and the top ten hold about 19%. Points from the study as a whole: Disease-linked clones bore a CD8+ phenotype, appearing relatively rarely in peripheral blood. It appeared that ankylosing spondylitis blood was characterized by a TCR beta motif of several highly homologous variants.

Sequences were obtained from blood, either unsorted or a sorted T cell fraction (not recorded which). This clonotype originated in a male donor with ankylosing spondylitis.

CDR3 in DNA: TGCGCCAGCAGCCTTCGGACAGGGGGCGGTGAGACCCAGTACTTC. Protein product: CASSLRTGGGETQYF. The rearrangement links TRBV5-1 to TRBJ2-5, with TRBD1 matching over 11 bases. CDR1 SGHRS and CDR2 YFSETQ come from the germline V gene. V lost 4 bases to trimming and J lost 5 bases; unmatched junction nucleotides: 7. CDR3 length: 15 residues.